This T cell receptor (beta chain) was sequenced in a study of T cells after yellow fever vaccination. Study results and limitations: Most primary-vaccination clones reappeared after the booster (less than 98% CD4, 75% to 90% CD8).

The authors made TCR cDNA by 5'RACE template switching, adding a universal primer site and UMIs. A single record per CDR3 protein comes from TCRdb applying MiXCR to the 5' RACE reads. The sample has more than 95,000 distinct CDR3 sequences; 7.4% are singletons. This clonotype was picked up a small number of times. No antigen is known for it. This CDR3 is 16 amino acids long. Losses at the gene ends were 2 bases for V and 6 bases for J; bases not matched to a gene: 10. The germline gives CDR1 SGHTA, CDR2 FQGNSA. The sequence was collected from a man aged 18-30 years who received the YFV17D yellow fever vaccine. The sequences come from CD4+ T cells sorted from PBMCs, collected approximately 11 days after the first yellow fever vaccination. This rearrangement joins TRBV7-2 to TRBJ2-7; 10 bases agree with TRBD1. For the CDR3, the DNA is TGTGCCAGCAGCTTAAGAGGACAGGGGGTAGTAGGCGAGCAGTACGTC. Translated: CASSLRGQGVVGEQYV.